This T cell receptor (beta chain) emerged from a study of blood T cell repertoires in COVID-19. Study summary: The United States, Italy and Spain provided the acute and convalescent COVID-19 samples. PBMCs, B-cell-depleted T cells, or T cells provided the cDNA or gDNA that made up the material.

Seattle patients were enrolled while actively infected and followed longitudinally. Trimming shortened V by 4 bases and J by 9 bases, and 10 bases separated the two germline ends. Germline values: CDR1 LNHDA, CDR2 SQIVND (reference sequence). This CDR3 has 12 residues. In the original analysis: Nucleated cell number was recorded as an estimate derived from reference gene primer amplification. Clones were read by immunoSEQ multiplex PCR, and TCRdb kept only the in-frame ones, dropping some. V and J calls plus clone size are reproduced from that table; the DNA served to infer D and trimming. The sample comprises about 280,000 clones, 80% to 90% of which are singletons, and roughly 13% rests with the top ten.

The rearrangement uses TRBV19 and TRBJ1-5, with a possible D match to TRBD1 (6 bases). The clonotype was recovered from a woman aged 70-85 years with COVID-19, enrolled during active disease. The sequencing input was peripheral blood. CDR3 nucleotide sequence: TGTGCCAGTAGTACCGAACAGGGGCCCCAGCATTTT. It specifies CASSTEQGPQHF.